The entry below describes one TCR beta chain. This entry belongs to a study of T-cell memory formation after mild COVID-19. MiXCR was run by TCRdb on the 5' RACE reads, yielding one entry per CDR3 protein. The data contain around 150,000 distinct CDR3 sequences, roughly 31% of them seen just once; the ten biggest clones take up 9.5% to 15%. The germline V and J ends were trimmed by 7 bases and 4 bases, with 17 bases remaining between them. CDR1 and CDR2 (germline): MNHNY, SVGAGI (reference sequence). This CDR3 has 15 residues. The J gene is TRBJ2-1, the V gene TRBV6-6; no reliable D call. This TCR derives from an adult woman who had mild COVID-19 (a few samples of this study predate the infection). Cell type and time point are not known. Material: PBMCs or a T cell subset sorted from them (not recorded which). The CDR3 DNA follows: TGTGCCAGCAAAACACGAGACCCCCTATACAATGAGCAGTTCTTC. Protein sequence: CASKTRDPLYNEQFF.